The clone carrying this TCR beta chain turned up a few times. One entry per CDR3 protein results from TCRdb running MiXCR on the 5' RACE reads. The repertoire has some 330,000 distinct CDR3 sequences, 9% to 10% of them found once; the top ten carry 8% to 10%. The entry originates in a study of identical twins. Germline-derived CDR1 and CDR2 are DFQATT and SNEGSKA (reference sequence). The CDR3 is made up of 13 amino acids. The V gene end was trimmed by 6 bases and the J gene end by 0 bases; junction bases not matched to a gene: 3. V and J are TRBV20-1 and TRBJ2-7, with TRBD2 matching over 9 bases. The specimen was naive T cells sorted from blood. The clonotype comes from a woman aged 50 to 60 in good health. The CDR3, as DNA: TGCAGTGCCATAGCGGGGGACTCCTACGAGCAGTACTTC. Amino acids: CSAIAGDSYEQYF.